This entry lists 12 T cell receptor beta chains sequenced from one sample in a study of sequential checkpoint blockade in melanoma. This sample's treatment: randomized to nivolumab then ipilimumab (arm A) or the reverse (arm B). The protocol was immunoSEQ multiplex PCR, while the TCRdb copy is restricted to in-frame clones and leaves out a portion. The sample contains under 20,000 clones, approximately 72% of which appear only once. The sample here was CD8+ T cells sorted from blood (inferred from file names), taken from a patient given nivolumab and ipilimumab in sequence. The receptors here all came from a human donor with melanoma.

The gene calls are TRBV18 and TRBJ2-7; a weak D match, TRBD1 (5 bases). Trimming took off 3 bases at V and 0 bases at J, with 9 bases between the two ends. The CDR3 spans 14 residues. From germline, CDR1 is KGHSH and CDR2 LQKENI. The CDR3 protein is CASSPTEPSYEQYF. The CDR3 DNA reads as TGTGCCAGCTCACCGACAGAGCCCTCCTACGAGCAGTACTTC. The full variable domain, with the rest looked up from reference TRBV18 and TRBJ2-7, is NAGVMQNPRHLVRRRGQEARLRCSPMKGHSHVYWYRQLPEEGLKFMVYLQKENIIDESGMPKERFSAEFPKEGPSILRIQQVVRGDSAAYFCASSPTEPSYEQYFGPGTRLTVT.

In DNA form, the CDR3 reads TGTGCCAGCAGACAGGGAGAAAACACCATATATTTT. As protein: CASRQGENTIYF. This chain uses TRBV2 with TRBJ1-3, with a possible D match to TRBD1 (6 bases). The CDR3 spans 12 residues. CDR1 SNHLY and CDR2 FYNNEI come from the germline V gene. Between the trimmed V and J ends, which lost 6 bases and 6 bases, there was a span of 9 bases.

The chain is built from TRBV2 and TRBJ1-5, with D unresolved. Between the trimmed V and J ends, which lost 3 bases and 2 bases, there was a span of 8 bases. The CDR3 spans 14 residues. From germline, CDR1 is SNHLY and CDR2 FYNNEI. CDR3 loop: CASSDEVGNQPQHF. CDR3 bases: TGTGCCAGCAGTGATGAGGTAGGCAATCAGCCCCAGCATTTT. Looking up the rest from reference TRBV2 and TRBJ1-5 gives the full variable domain: EPEVTQTPSHQVTQMGQEVILRCVPISNHLYFYWYRQILGQKVEFLVSFYNNEISEKSEIFDDQFSVERPDGSNFTLKIRSTKLEDSAMYFCASSDEVGNQPQHFGDGTRLSIL.

In DNA form, the CDR3 reads TGTGCCAGCAGCTTAACCACTAACACCGGGGAGCTGTTTTTT. Protein product: CASSLTTNTGELFF. The genes are TRBV11-3 and TRBJ2-2; unclear D gene. Per the germline V gene, CDR1 is SGHNT and CDR2 is YENEEA. The CDR3 is 14 residues long. Trimming pared 2 bases from V and 2 bases from J, leaving 6 bases between.

The chain joins TRBV7-8 to TRBJ2-5, with 8 bases matching TRBD1. Gene TRBJ2-7 matches the end of the DNA better, so the J call may be wrong. Looked up from germline, CDR1 is SGHVS and CDR2 is FQNEAQ. There are 15 residues in the CDR3. This chain's CDR3 is CASRFGQGPSYEQYF. The CDR3 bases are TGTGCCAGCAGGTTCGGACAGGGCCCATCTTACGAGCAGTACTTC.

This clone was detected only a few times. The gene calls are TRBV4-1 and TRBJ2-7; 9 nucleotides match TRBD2. The V gene end was trimmed by 0 bases and the J gene end by 3 bases; junction bases not matched to a gene: 3. The CDR3 is 15 amino acids. Germline V gene sequence: CDR1 MGHRA, CDR2 YSYEKL. The CDR3 region is CASSQESGGLYEQYF. CDR3 bases: TGCGCCAGCAGCCAAGAGAGCGGGGGGCTCTACGAGCAGTACTTC.

V and J are TRBV5-8 and TRBJ2-7; 7 nucleotides match TRBD2. The CDR3 consists of 14 residues. The germline CDR1 and CDR2 sequences are SGHTS and YDEGEE. V lost 0 bases, J lost 2 bases, and 2 bases stayed unmatched. CDR3 in DNA: TGTGCCAGCAGCTTGGGTGCGGGGGCCTACGAGCAGTACTTC. Amino acid sequence: CASSLGAGAYEQYF. Full variable domain (rest looked up from reference TRBV5-8 and TRBJ2-7): EAGVTQSPTHLIKTRGQQATLRCSPISGHTSVYWYQQALGLGLQFLLWYDEGEERNRGNFPPRFSGRQFPNYSSELNVNALELEDSALYLCASSLGAGAYEQYFGPGTRLTVT.

The chain joins TRBV11-2 to TRBJ2-7; 7 positions agree with TRBD1. CDR3 length equals 16 residues. Trimming cost V 1 base and J 2 bases; bases outside gene matches: 8. Germline-derived CDR1 and CDR2 are SGHAT and FQNNGV. The DNA for the CDR3 is TGTGCCAGCAGCTTAGTGTGGGACAGTGGAGCCTACGAGCAGTACTTC. Translation: CASSLVWDSGAYEQYF.

The rearrangement joins TRBV27 to TRBJ2-7, with D perhaps matching TRBD1 (6 bases). CDR3 length equals 15 residues. V lost 5 bases and J 5 bases, leaving 19 bases between the germline ends. Germline V gene data show CDR1 as MNHEY and CDR2 as SMNVEV (reference sequence). CDR3: CASSPPSQGLDEQYF. CDR3 DNA: TGTGCCAGCAGTCCCCCAAGCCAGGGGTTGGACGAGCAGTACTTC.

The chain has TRBV11-2 and TRBJ2-7; 12 nucleotides line up with TRBD1. This CDR3 contains 16 residues. The germline V gene has CDR1 SGHAT and CDR2 FQNNGV. V lost 5 bases to trimming and J lost 5 bases; unmatched junction nucleotides: 10. In DNA, the CDR3 is TGTGCCAGCAGCCAAGATGTGGGGACAGGGGGCAACGAGCAGTACTTC. It is translated as CASSQDVGTGGNEQYF.

The chain is built from TRBV10-3 and TRBJ1-5; TRBD1 matches 8 bases. The CDR3 contains 14 residues. With 4 bases clipped from V and 2 bases from J, the junction kept 1 base outside the gene matches. The V gene's germline CDR1 is ENHRY and CDR2 SYGVKD. The CDR3 DNA sequence: TGTGCCATCAGTGGGGGACAGGGCAATCAGCCCCAGCATTTT. Translated, it gives CAISGGQGNQPQHF.

The CDR3 loop is CASSGHRDRVYGYTF. The CDR3 nucleotides read TGTGCCAGCAGCGGGCACCGGGACAGGGTTTATGGCTACACCTTC. The chain links TRBV7-9 to TRBJ1-2; 9 bases map to TRBD1. CDR1 SEHNR and CDR2 FQNEAQ come from the germline V gene (reference sequence). CDR3 length equals 15 residues. V lost 5 bases to trimming and J lost 5 bases; unmatched junction nucleotides: 9.